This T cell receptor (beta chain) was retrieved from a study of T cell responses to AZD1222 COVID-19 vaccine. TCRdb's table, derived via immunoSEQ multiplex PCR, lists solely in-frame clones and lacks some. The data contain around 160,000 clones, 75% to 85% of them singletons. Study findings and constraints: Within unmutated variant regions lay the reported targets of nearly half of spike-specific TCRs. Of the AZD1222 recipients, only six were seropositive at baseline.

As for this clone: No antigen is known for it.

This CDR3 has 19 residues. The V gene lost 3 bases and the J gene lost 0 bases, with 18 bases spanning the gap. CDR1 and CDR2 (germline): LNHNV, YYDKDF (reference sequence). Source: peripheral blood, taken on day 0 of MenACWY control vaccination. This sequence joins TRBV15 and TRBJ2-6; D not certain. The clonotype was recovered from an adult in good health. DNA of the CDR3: TGTGCCACCAGCAGGCCTCGACACATAGATGGCTCTGGGGCCAACGTCCTGACTTTC. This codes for CATSRPRHIDGSGANVLTF. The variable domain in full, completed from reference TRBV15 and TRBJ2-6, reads DAMVIQNPRYQVTQFGKPVTLSCSQTLNHNVMYWYQQKSSQAPKLLFHYYDKDFNNEADTPDNFQSRRPNTSFCFLDIRSPGLGDTAMYLCATSRPRHIDGSGANVLTFGAGSRLTVL.